This T cell receptor beta chain was identified in a study of blood T cell repertoires in COVID-19. Study overall: Italy, Spain and the United States were the sources of the convalescent and acute COVID-19 samples. Sample material is recorded as cDNA or gDNA derived from T cells, B-cell-depleted T cells, or PBMCs.

The CDR3 is 15 amino acids. Per the germline V gene, CDR1 is MDHEN and CDR2 is SYDVKM. Trimming removed 2 bases from V and 6 bases from J, with 13 bases in between. Sequencing used immunoSEQ multiplex PCR; TCRdb keeps in-frame clones, though not all of them. The table shows 90,000 to 130,000 clones, with over 80% occurring only once. The TCR was taken from a woman in her seventies with acute or convalescent COVID-19. The rearrangement links TRBV28 to TRBJ2-2; the D gene is possibly TRBD2 (7 bases). The sample taken for sequencing was peripheral blood. The CDR3 nucleotides read TGTGCCAGCAGTTTAGGGGGGCTAGCGGCCGGGGAGCTGTTTTTT. It encodes CASSLGGLAAGELFF.